What follows are 13 T cell receptor beta chains derived from one specimen sequenced in a study of shared clonotypes between healthy human individuals. TCRdb's table, derived via immunoSEQ multiplex PCR, lists solely in-frame clones and lacks some. The sample records over a million clones, roughly 95% being singletons. Input material: naive CD4+ T cells sorted from blood. The subset was: CD45RA+ positively selected. These receptors originate from a man between 25 and 39 years old in good health.

The V gene is TRBV7-8, the J gene TRBJ2-3; the match to TRBD2 covers 14 bases. This CDR3 spans 16 amino acids. J was trimmed by 6 bases and V by 3 bases; bases with no gene match: 5. Germline assignment: CDR1 SGHVS and CDR2 FQNEAQ. The CDR3 protein is CASSFGTSGRPDTQYF. DNA of the CDR3: TGTGCCAGCAGCTTCGGGACTAGCGGGAGACCGGATACGCAGTATTTT.

The gene calls are TRBV5-4 and TRBJ2-7, with TRBD2 as a possible D gene (5 bases). Germline V gene data show CDR1 as SGHNT and CDR2 as YYREEE (reference sequence). The CDR3 consists of 13 residues. V lost 0 bases to trimming and J lost 3 bases, with 7 bases between them. CDR3 bases: TGTGCCAGCAGCTTGGAAGGAGGCTACGAGCAGTACTTC. This sequence encodes CASSLEGGYEQYF.

The chain combines TRBV20-1 with TRBJ2-3; 7 bases fit TRBD2. Germline lookup yields CDR1 DFQATT and CDR2 SNEGSKA (reference sequence). The CDR3 has 11 amino acids. V shed 6 bases and J 7 bases; nucleotides not matched to a gene: 4. The CDR3 DNA reads as TGCAGTGCGGCACTAGCGAATACGCAGTATTTT. It codes for CSAALANTQYF.

CDR3 nucleotides: TGTGCCAGCAGCTTGGGGATCTCCTACAATGAGCAGTTCTTC. This gives the protein CASSLGISYNEQFF. The chain combines TRBV7-9 with TRBJ2-1; D uncertain. Germline V gives CDR1 SEHNR, CDR2 FQNEAQ (reference sequence). The length of the CDR3 is 14 residues. The V gene lost 3 bases and the J gene lost 0 bases, with 6 bases spanning the gap.

The chain carries TRBV10-3 and TRBJ2-7; no definite D call. This CDR3 has 13 residues. Between the trimmed V and J ends, which lost 0 bases and 4 bases, there was a span of 7 bases. Germline CDR1 reads ENHRY; CDR2 reads SYGVKD. The CDR3 DNA is TGTGCCATCAGTGAGTCGGTGGCTTACGAGCAGTACTTC. It yields the protein CAISESVAYEQYF.

To note about this clone: The sample carries other DNA sequences with the same CDR3. The chain links TRBV7-2 to TRBJ2-7; D remains ambiguous. This CDR3 has 11 residues. Between the trimmed V and J ends, which lost 4 bases and 7 bases, there was a span of 8 bases. CDR1 SGHTA and CDR2 FQGNSA come from the germline V gene. The chain's CDR3 is CASSSLNEQYF. CDR3 coding DNA: TGTGCCAGCAGCTCTCTAAATGAGCAGTACTTC. Full variable domain (rest looked up from reference TRBV7-2 and TRBJ2-7): GAGVSQSPSNKVTEKGKDVELRCDPISGHTALYWYRQSLGQGLEFLIYFQGNSAPDKSGLPSDRFSAERTGGSVSTLTIQRTQQEDSAVYLCASSSLNEQYFGPGTRLTVT.

The chain uses TRBV4-1 and TRBJ1-5; D remains ambiguous. V was cut by 3 bases and J by 0 bases, with 12 bases left in between. The CDR3 is 16 amino acids. Germline values: CDR1 MGHRA, CDR2 YSYEKL. For the CDR3, the DNA is TGCGCCAGCAGCCATAAAGGAACAGATAGCAATCAGCCCCAGCATTTT. This encodes CASSHKGTDSNQPQHF.

This clone was counted between two and nine times. J is TRBJ2-1 and V is TRBV29-1; D gene unclear. Germline V gives CDR1 SQVTM, CDR2 ANQGSEA. The length of the CDR3 is 13 residues. Trimming cost V 4 bases and J 0 bases, with 7 bases left between them. The CDR3: CSVVNTSYNEQFF. The CDR3 coding sequence is TGCAGCGTTGTTAACACCTCCTACAATGAGCAGTTCTTC.

The sample holds a few counts of this clone. The V and J genes are TRBV7-8 and TRBJ2-7, with D uncertain. The CDR3 has 13 amino acids. V lost 5 bases to trimming and J lost 2 bases, with 10 bases between them. CDR1 is SGHVS, CDR2 FQNEAQ, per germline. CDR3 protein: CASSLARAYEQYF. The CDR3 DNA reads TGTGCCAGCAGCCTGGCCAGAGCCTACGAGCAGTACTTC.

The sample holds one count of this clone. The chain recombines TRBV5-1 with TRBJ2-7; D is possibly TRBD1 (6 bases). Trimming shortened V by 5 bases and J by 3 bases, and 15 bases separated the two germline ends. CDR3 length: 14 amino acids. The germline gives CDR1 SGHRS, CDR2 YFSETQ. The chain's CDR3 is CASRPQGPNYEQYF. The CDR3 DNA is TGCGCCAGCAGACCACAGGGACCGAACTACGAGCAGTACTTC.

This chain links TRBV15 with TRBJ2-7; 14 nucleotides agree with TRBD2. Trimming removed 3 bases from V and 2 bases from J; junction bases left unmatched: 15. Germline V gene lookup returns CDR1 LNHNV and CDR2 YYDKDF (reference sequence). The CDR3 is 20 residues long. The CDR3 here is CATSSAGTSGSDRLPYEQYF. The CDR3 DNA follows: TGTGCCACCAGCAGCGCCGGGACTAGCGGGAGTGATCGGCTCCCCTACGAGCAGTACTTC.

The chain recombines TRBV6-5 with TRBJ2-1; the D is unclear. In germline, CDR1 is MNHEY, CDR2 SVGAGI. CDR3 length: 15 amino acids. V was trimmed by 6 bases and J by 6 bases, leaving 18 bases between them. CDR3 in amino acids: CASRPTGRRRNEQFF. The CDR3 DNA follows: TGTGCCAGCAGGCCCACGGGCCGGCGCCGCAATGAGCAGTTCTTC.

The chain is built from TRBV11-2 and TRBJ2-7, with 8 bases that match TRBD2. After removal of 3 bases from V and 4 bases from J, the junction contained 5 bases not matched to a gene. The germline V gene encodes CDR1 SGHAT and CDR2 FQNNGV. This CDR3 is built from 14 residues. The CDR3 region has the DNA TGTGCCAGCAGCTTGCACGGACTAGCATACGAGCAGTACTTC. Its translation is CASSLHGLAYEQYF. The complete variable domain, with remaining parts taken from reference TRBV11-2 and TRBJ2-7, reads EAGVAQSPRYKIIEKRQSVAFWCNPISGHATLYWYQQILGQGPKLLIQFQNNGVVDDSQLPKDRFSAERLKGVDSTLKIQPAKLEDSAVYLCASSLHGLAYEQYFGPGTRLTVT.